This T cell receptor (beta chain) is from a study of a mutant IDH1 vaccine in newly diagnosed glioma. The sample's time point: baseline, week 1 (first vaccination visit). Treatment defined: pre-vaccination baseline after standard-of-care therapy. Per the germline V gene, CDR1 is MDHEN and CDR2 is SYDVKM. V dropped 4 bases and J dropped 8 bases, with 11 bases sitting between them. The CDR3 totals 12 residues. The repertoire was sequenced with immunoSEQ multiplex PCR; TCRdb's copy has only in-frame clones and lacks some. The sample lists some 87,000 clones, around four fifths occurring once. The clonotype was recovered from a man aged 40-49 years with glioma. The chain joins TRBV28 to TRBJ1-2; no definite D call. The sequences come from PBMCs, collected from a glioma patient treated with radiotherapy, temozolomide or both. The CDR3 region is CASSSAGLGYTF. In DNA form, the CDR3 reads TGTGCCAGCAGTTCCGCCGGCCTGGGCTACACCTTC.